The 27 T cell receptor beta chains reported below all come from one sample, sequenced in a study of blood T cell repertoires in COVID-19. Measured with immunoSEQ multiplex PCR; TCRdb has only the in-frame clones, and not every one. There are over 450,000 clones in the sample; roughly nine tenths occur only once, and about 0.91% lies in the top ten. The sample comprised peripheral blood. All receptors come from a man aged 18 to 29 with COVID-19, enrolled during active disease.

The chain employs TRBV5-1 and TRBJ2-1; the match to TRBD2 covers 7 bases. V was clipped by 4 bases and J by 8 bases; unmatched bases: 15. In germline, CDR1 is SGHRS, CDR2 YFSETQ. The CDR3 is 16 residues long. The CDR3 loop reads CASSRSGGGSIDEQFF. In DNA, the CDR3 is TGCGCCAGCAGCCGAAGCGGTGGCGGGAGTATCGATGAGCAGTTCTTC.

The chain carries TRBV19 and TRBJ2-2; TRBD1 matches 9 bases. The CDR3 extends over 13 amino acids. Germline CDR1 is LNHDA and CDR2 is SQIVND (reference sequence). The junction had 4 bases not matched to a gene; V was cut back by 7 bases and J by 7 bases. The CDR3 coding sequence is TGTGCCAGTACTACAGGGGGCGACGGGGAGCTGTTTTTT. This codes for CASTTGGDGELFF.

This chain links TRBV19 with TRBJ1-3; D remains ambiguous. The CDR3 is made up of 14 amino acids. The V end was cut by 3 bases, the J end by 0 bases, with 6 bases between. Germline V CDR1 and CDR2: LNHDA, SQIVND (reference sequence). CDR3 sequence reads: CASSIQISGNTIYF. The CDR3 coding sequence is TGTGCCAGTAGTATCCAGATCTCTGGAAACACCATATATTTT.

This chain uses TRBV5-4 with TRBJ2-1; possible D gene TRBD2, 5 bases. The CDR3 has 14 residues. Germline V gene lookup returns CDR1 SGHNT and CDR2 YYREEE (reference sequence). V lost 0 bases to trimming and J lost 7 bases, with 11 bases between them. CDR3 nucleotides: TGTGCCAGCAGCTTGGTCGGGAAACTAAATGAGCAGTTCTTC. The encoded protein is CASSLVGKLNEQFF.

The chain has TRBV18 and TRBJ2-1, with a possible D match to TRBD1 (6 bases). The CDR3 extends over 17 amino acids. Trimming removed 1 base from V and 6 bases from J, with 19 bases in between. Germline values: CDR1 KGHSH, CDR2 LQKENI. The DNA of the CDR3 is TGTGCCAGCTCACCACGTGGAGCAACCGTAGGGGGCAATGAGCAGTTCTTC. Translated, it gives CASSPRGATVGGNEQFF.

The V gene is TRBV7-3, the J gene TRBJ2-6; the D is unclear. V gave up 1 base and J gave up 0 bases, with 10 bases separating them. CDR3 length: 17 residues. CDR1 is SGHTA, CDR2 FQGTGA, per germline. The DNA for the CDR3 is TGTGCCAGCAGCTTAAACAATGCGGTCTCTGGGGCCAACGTCCTGACTTTC. It encodes CASSLNNAVSGANVLTF. Drawing the rest from reference TRBV7-3 and TRBJ2-6, the complete variable domain is GAGVSQTPSNKVTEKGKYVELRCDPISGHTALYWYRQSLGQGPEFLIYFQGTGAADDSGLPNDRFFAVRPEGSVSTLKIQRTERGDSAVYLCASSLNNAVSGANVLTFGAGSRLTVL.

A single count supports this clone. The rearrangement links TRBV2 to TRBJ1-2; 8 bases match TRBD1. The CDR3 has 15 residues. The V gene end was trimmed by 8 bases and the J gene end by 2 bases; junction bases not matched to a gene: 10. Per germline, CDR1 SNHLY and CDR2 FYNNEI. The CDR3 reads CASRNSHRGNYGYTF. The CDR3 DNA sequence: TGTGCCAGCCGTAATAGCCACAGGGGGAACTATGGCTACACCTTC.

This clone occurred a few times. V is TRBV4-1 and J is TRBJ2-1, with D maybe TRBD2 (5 bases). CDR3 size: 14 residues. The germline CDR1 and CDR2 sequences are MGHRA and YSYEKL. Trimming removed 1 base at V and 9 bases at J, with 13 bases between. The CDR3 loop reads CASSQVTGMGEQFF. In DNA, the CDR3 is TGCGCCAGCAGCCAAGTCACCGGGATGGGTGAGCAGTTCTTC.

The V call is TRBV7-9, the J call TRBJ1-1; unclear D gene. This CDR3 region has 13 residues. CDR1 is SEHNR and CDR2 is FQNEAQ in the germline V gene (reference sequence). V shed 1 base and J shed 4 bases, with 7 bases lying between them. This chain's CDR3 is CASSLDGPTEAFF. CDR3 bases: TGTGCCAGCAGCTTAGATGGGCCCACTGAAGCTTTCTTT.

This chain uses TRBV5-1 with TRBJ2-1; TRBD2 aligns across 7 bases. The CDR3 has 16 amino acids. After removal of 0 bases from V and 2 bases from J, the junction contained 5 bases not matched to a gene. Germline V gene sequence: CDR1 SGHRS, CDR2 YFSETQ. The chain's CDR3 is CASSLASLAAYNEQFF. The CDR3 coding sequence is TGCGCCAGCAGCTTGGCCTCGCTAGCGGCCTACAATGAGCAGTTCTTC.

Concerning this clone itself: The same CDR3 can be traced to other DNA sequences in this sample. The V and J genes are TRBV14 and TRBJ1-2, with a weak D call TRBD1 (5 bases). Germline CDR1 SGHDN, CDR2 FVKESK. CDR3 size: 12 residues. V lost 1 base and J lost 7, with 7 bases in between. CDR3 protein: CASSQGTFGYTF. The CDR3 region has the DNA TGTGCCAGCAGCCAAGGGACATTTGGCTACACCTTC.

On this clone itself: In the same sample, other DNA sequences code for this CDR3. The rearrangement joins TRBV24-1 to TRBJ2-7, with TRBD2 matching over 8 bases. CDR1 is KGHDR and CDR2 is SFDVKD in the germline V gene. Trimming took 9 bases from V and 4 from J; bases not matched to a gene: 4. The CDR3 loop spans 12 amino acids. The CDR3 spells CATSGGSYEQYF. The CDR3 coding sequence is TGTGCCACCTCGGGAGGGTCTTACGAGCAGTACTTC.

The J gene is TRBJ1-2, the V gene TRBV5-5; weak D call: TRBD1 (6 bases). Germline values: CDR1 SGHKS, CDR2 YYEKEE (reference sequence). V was pared by 4 bases and J by 6 bases, with 10 bases between. The CDR3 loop spans 12 amino acids. CDR3 sequence (DNA): TGTGCCAGCAGCCCGCACAGGGATGGCTACACCTTC. It translates to CASSPHRDGYTF. The complete variable domain, with remaining parts taken from reference TRBV5-5 and TRBJ1-2, reads DAGVTQSPTHLIKTRGQQVTLRCSPISGHKSVSWYQQVLGQGPQFIFQYYEKEERGRGNFPDRFSARQFPNYSSELNVNALLLGDSALYLCASSPHRDGYTFGSGTRLTVV.

This chain connects TRBV4-1 to TRBJ2-5, with D possibly matching TRBD2 (7 bases). This CDR3 has 16 amino acids. Germline loops: CDR1 MGHRA, CDR2 YSYEKL. Trimming removed 0 bases from V and 1 base from J, with 12 bases in between. In nucleotides, the CDR3 is TGCGCCAGCAGCCAAGATTCGGCGGGGGCCCAAGAGACCCAGTACTTC. Its translation is CASSQDSAGAQETQYF.

The rearrangement uses TRBV13 and TRBJ2-1; 7 bases are a match to TRBD2. V was clipped by 5 bases and J by 3 bases; unmatched bases: 7. Per the germline V gene, CDR1 is PRHDT and CDR2 is FYEKMQ (reference sequence). The CDR3 is made up of 15 amino acids. CDR3 sequence reads: CASSPVGGGYNEQFF. The CDR3 DNA is TGTGCCAGCAGCCCCGTAGGCGGGGGCTACAATGAGCAGTTCTTC.

This chain links TRBV2 with TRBJ1-5, with a weak D call TRBD1 (5 bases). The V end lost 7 bases, the J end lost 4 bases, and 14 bases lay between the germline ends. The germline V gene encodes CDR1 SNHLY and CDR2 FYNNEI. This CDR3 contains 14 residues. The CDR3 region has the DNA TGTGCCAGCAAAATGGACATAAGAAATCAGCCCCAGCATTTT. Protein: CASKMDIRNQPQHF.

The V gene is TRBV7-9, the J gene TRBJ1-3; D remains unclear. V was pared by 0 bases and J by 8 bases, with 8 bases between. Germline CDR1 and CDR2: SEHNR and FQNEAQ (reference sequence). The CDR3 has 13 residues. The CDR3 loop reads CASSLASSDTIYF. CDR3 sequence (DNA): TGTGCCAGCAGCTTAGCAAGTAGTGACACCATATATTTT. The whole variable domain, filled in from reference TRBV7-9 and TRBJ1-3, reads DTGVSQNPRHKITKRGQNVTFRCDPISEHNRLYWYRQTLGQGPEFLTYFQNEAQLEKSRLLSDRFSAERPKGSFSTLEIQRTEQGDSAMYLCASSLASSDTIYFGEGSWLTVV.

The chain employs TRBV24-1 and TRBJ2-7, with 11 bases aligning to TRBD1. Looked up from germline, CDR1 is KGHDR and CDR2 is SFDVKD. The CDR3 has 19 amino acids. The junction had 12 bases not matched to a gene; V was cut back by 0 bases and J by 3 bases. CDR3 sequence reads: CATSDLYPWDRGFGYEQYF. CDR3 in DNA: TGTGCCACCAGTGATTTGTATCCCTGGGACAGGGGGTTTGGCTACGAGCAGTACTTC.

The V and J genes are TRBV4-1 and TRBJ2-3, with a possible D match to TRBD2 (5 bases). V was clipped by 0 bases and J by 0 bases, with 7 bases between them. The CDR3 totals 15 residues. The germline V gene encodes CDR1 MGHRA and CDR2 YSYEKL. This chain's CDR3 is CASSQERRSTDTQYF. CDR3 nucleotide sequence: TGCGCCAGCAGCCAAGAACGGAGGAGCACAGATACGCAGTATTTT.

The chain carries TRBV29-1 and TRBJ2-7; D call uncertain. The ends were cut back, 5 bases at V and 3 bases at J, with 8 bases in the middle. The CDR3 loop spans 11 amino acids. The germline gives CDR1 SQVTM, CDR2 ANQGSEA. The CDR3 sequence: CSVLQFYEQYF. The DNA for the CDR3 is TGCAGCGTTTTACAGTTCTACGAGCAGTACTTC.

The rearrangement joins TRBV20-1 to TRBJ1-2; 8 bases are shared with TRBD1. CDR3 size: 11 residues. The germline V gene has CDR1 DFQATT and CDR2 SNEGSKA (reference sequence). V was clipped by 6 bases and J by 8 bases; unmatched bases: 5. CDR3 in amino acids: CSAGQGRGYTF. The CDR3 DNA sequence: TGCAGTGCCGGACAGGGTAGGGGCTACACCTTC.

The J gene is TRBJ2-3, the V gene TRBV5-4, with 8 bases aligning to TRBD2. The germline V gene has CDR1 SGHNT and CDR2 YYREEE (reference sequence). The CDR3 loop spans 16 amino acids. J gave up 0 bases and V 4 bases, and 7 bases lay outside the gene matches. This CDR3 reads CASSRGSGGSTDTQYF. For the CDR3, the DNA is TGTGCCAGCAGCCGGGGATCGGGGGGGAGCACAGATACGCAGTATTTT.

In DNA, the CDR3 is TGTGCCAGCAGAGGGGCTGGGGTGAGTCCGGCAATCTACGAGCAGTACTTC. Translating it yields CASRGAGVSPAIYEQYF. The chain has TRBV27 and TRBJ2-7; maybe TRBD1 (5 bases). The CDR3 is 17 amino acids. Germline CDR1 is MNHEY and CDR2 is SMNVEV (reference sequence). The ends were cut back, 6 bases at V and 3 bases at J, with 24 bases in the middle.

This clone appeared once. J is TRBJ1-1 and V is TRBV30; D remains ambiguous. CDR1 and CDR2 (germline): GTSNPN, SVGIG (reference sequence). The length of the CDR3 is 13 residues. Deletions cut 0 bases from V and 0 bases from J, with 5 bases between. This chain's CDR3 is CAWSVQMNTEAFF. The CDR3 nucleotides read TGTGCCTGGAGTGTACAGATGAACACTGAAGCTTTCTTT.

The CDR3 bases are TGTGCCAGCAGCAAAGACCTGGGACTAGCGTTCAATGAGCAGTTCTTC. Residues: CASSKDLGLAFNEQFF. J is TRBJ2-1 and V is TRBV21-1; the DNA was not compared with TRBD2, the D call given in the table. TRBV21-1 is labeled a pseudogene. This CDR3 region has 16 residues.

The rearrangement links TRBV6-5 to TRBJ2-7, with 9 positions matching TRBD2. The CDR3 is made up of 14 amino acids. J gave up 4 bases and V 2 bases, and 3 bases lay outside the gene matches. Germline-derived CDR1 and CDR2 are MNHEY and SVGAGI. The CDR3 reads CASSYAREGYEQYF. CDR3 coding DNA: TGTGCCAGCAGTTACGCGCGGGAGGGATACGAGCAGTACTTC.

CDR3 residues: CASSPGTGDEQYF. DNA of the CDR3: TGTGCCAGCAGCCCTGGGACAGGGGACGAGCAGTACTTC. The V call is TRBV7-6, the J call TRBJ2-7, with TRBD1 matching over 10 bases. V dropped 5 bases and J dropped 5; count of bases not matched to a gene: 3. The CDR3 consists of 13 residues. Germline assignment: CDR1 SGHVS and CDR2 FNYEAQ.